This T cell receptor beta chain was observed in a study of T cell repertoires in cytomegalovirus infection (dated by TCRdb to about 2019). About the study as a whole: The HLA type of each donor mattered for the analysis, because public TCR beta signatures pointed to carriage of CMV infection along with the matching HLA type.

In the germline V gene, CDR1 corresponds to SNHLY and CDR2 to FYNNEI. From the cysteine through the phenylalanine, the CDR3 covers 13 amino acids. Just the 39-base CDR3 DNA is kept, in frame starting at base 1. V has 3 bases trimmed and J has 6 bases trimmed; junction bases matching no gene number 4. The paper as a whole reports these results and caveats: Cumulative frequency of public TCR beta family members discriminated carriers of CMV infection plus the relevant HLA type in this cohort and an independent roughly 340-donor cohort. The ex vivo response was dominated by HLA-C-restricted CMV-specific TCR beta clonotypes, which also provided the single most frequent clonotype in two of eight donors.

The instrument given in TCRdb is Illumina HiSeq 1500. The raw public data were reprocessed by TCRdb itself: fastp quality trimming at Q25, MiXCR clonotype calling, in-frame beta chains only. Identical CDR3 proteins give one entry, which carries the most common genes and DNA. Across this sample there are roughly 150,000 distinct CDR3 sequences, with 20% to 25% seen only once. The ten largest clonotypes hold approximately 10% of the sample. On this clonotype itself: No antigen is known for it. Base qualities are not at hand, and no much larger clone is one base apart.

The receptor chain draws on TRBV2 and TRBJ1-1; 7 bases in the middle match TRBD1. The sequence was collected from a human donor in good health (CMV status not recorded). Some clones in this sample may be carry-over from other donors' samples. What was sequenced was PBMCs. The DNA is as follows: TGTGCCAGCAGTGAGACAGGGAGAGCTGAAGCTTTCTTT. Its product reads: CASSETGRAEAFF. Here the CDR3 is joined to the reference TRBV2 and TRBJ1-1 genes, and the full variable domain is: EPEVTQTPSHQVTQMGQEVILRCVPISNHLYFYWYRQILGQKVEFLVSFYNNEISEKSEIFDDQFSVERPDGSNFTLKIRSTKLEDSAMYFCASSETGRAEAFFGQGTRLTVV.